Included here is one TCR beta chain sequence, with context. Its antigen is unidentified. The data derive from a study of radiation and T cells in renal cell carcinoma. Libraries were prepared by immunoSEQ multiplex PCR; TCRdb keeps only in-frame clonotypes and omits some of them. The sample shows roughly 10,000 clones, around 63% of them seen only once. Germline values: CDR1 SGHTS, CDR2 YDEGEE. V was shortened by 4 bases and J by 1 base, with 15 bases between the two germline ends. CDR3 length: 16 residues. The treatment was: 15 Gy SBRT to primary tumor, nephrectomy 4 weeks later. Nephrectomy followed 15 Gy stereotactic body radiation by 4 weeks. Findings of the study overall: Intratumoral heterogeneity was not captured in these approximately 1 g regions. Dominant CDR3 motifs occupied more repertoire in irradiated than control tumors. Irradiated tumors had higher TCR clonality than control tumors.

The sequencing used tumor tissue, collected from a patient whose treatment included radiotherapy and nephrectomy. The source of this sequence is a woman in her fifties or sixties with renal cell carcinoma. The chain couples TRBV5-8 to TRBJ1-5; D is possibly TRBD1 (5 bases). This CDR3 is CASSAVMGVSNQPQHF. CDR3 in DNA: TGTGCCAGCAGCGCTGTTATGGGGGTCAGCAATCAGCCCCAGCATTTT. The complete variable domain, with remaining parts taken from reference TRBV5-8 and TRBJ1-5, reads EAGVTQSPTHLIKTRGQQATLRCSPISGHTSVYWYQQALGLGLQFLLWYDEGEERNRGNFPPRFSGRQFPNYSSELNVNALELEDSALYLCASSAVMGVSNQPQHFGDGTRLSIL.